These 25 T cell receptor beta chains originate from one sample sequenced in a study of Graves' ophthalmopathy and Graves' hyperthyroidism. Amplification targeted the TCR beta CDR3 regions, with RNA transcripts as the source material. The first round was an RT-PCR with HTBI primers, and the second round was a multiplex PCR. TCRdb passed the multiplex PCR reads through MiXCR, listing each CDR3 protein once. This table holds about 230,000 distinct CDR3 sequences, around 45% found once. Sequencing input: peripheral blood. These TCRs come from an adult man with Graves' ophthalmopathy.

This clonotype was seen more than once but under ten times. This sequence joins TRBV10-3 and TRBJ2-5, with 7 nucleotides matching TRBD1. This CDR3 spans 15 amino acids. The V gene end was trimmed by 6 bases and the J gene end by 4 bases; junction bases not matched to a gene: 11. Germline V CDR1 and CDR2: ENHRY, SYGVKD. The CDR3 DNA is TGTGCCATCAGAGCTCGGGACAGCGTAGGAGAGACCCAGTACTTC. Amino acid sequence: CAIRARDSVGETQYF.

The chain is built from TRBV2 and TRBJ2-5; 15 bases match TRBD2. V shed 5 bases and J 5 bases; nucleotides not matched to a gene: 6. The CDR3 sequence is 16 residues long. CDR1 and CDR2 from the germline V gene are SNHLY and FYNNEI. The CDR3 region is CASSSGLAGGVETQYF. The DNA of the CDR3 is TGTGCCAGCAGTTCCGGACTAGCGGGAGGGGTGGAGACCCAGTACTTC.

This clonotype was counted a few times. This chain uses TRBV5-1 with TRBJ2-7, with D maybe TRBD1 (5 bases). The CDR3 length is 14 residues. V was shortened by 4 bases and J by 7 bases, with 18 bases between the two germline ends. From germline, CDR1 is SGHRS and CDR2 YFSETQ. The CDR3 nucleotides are TGCGCCAGCAGCCCTGGATCAGGGAAGAGTGAGCAGTACTTC. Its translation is CASSPGSGKSEQYF.

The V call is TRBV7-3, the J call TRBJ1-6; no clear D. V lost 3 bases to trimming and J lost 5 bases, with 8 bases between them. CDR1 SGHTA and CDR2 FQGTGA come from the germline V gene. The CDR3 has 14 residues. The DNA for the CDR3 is TGTGCCAGCAGCTTCGGGCTAAATAATTCACCCCTCCACTTT. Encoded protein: CASSFGLNNSPLHF.

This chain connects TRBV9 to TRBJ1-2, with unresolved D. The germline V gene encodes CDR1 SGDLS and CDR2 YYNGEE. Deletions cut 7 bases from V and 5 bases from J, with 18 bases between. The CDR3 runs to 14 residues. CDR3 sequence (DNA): TGTGCCAGCTCACCAGTTGTGGGAGATTATGGCTACACCTTC. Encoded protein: CASSPVVGDYGYTF.

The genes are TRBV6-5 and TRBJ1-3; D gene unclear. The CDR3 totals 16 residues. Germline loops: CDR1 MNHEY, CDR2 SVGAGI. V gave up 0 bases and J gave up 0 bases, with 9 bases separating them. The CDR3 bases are TGTGCCAGCAGTTACTCGAAAGGCAGCTCTGGAAACACCATATATTTT. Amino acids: CASSYSKGSSGNTIYF.

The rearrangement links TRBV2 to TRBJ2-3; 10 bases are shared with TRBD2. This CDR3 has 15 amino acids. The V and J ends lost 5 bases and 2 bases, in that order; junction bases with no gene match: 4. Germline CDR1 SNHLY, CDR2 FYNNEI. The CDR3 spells CASSQLAGFTDTQYF. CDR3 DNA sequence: TGTGCCAGCAGTCAACTAGCGGGATTCACAGATACGCAGTATTTT.

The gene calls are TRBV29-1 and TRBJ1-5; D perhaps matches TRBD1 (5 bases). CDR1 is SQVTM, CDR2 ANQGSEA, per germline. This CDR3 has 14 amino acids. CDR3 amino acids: CQLTRDGSNQPQHF. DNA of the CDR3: TGCCAGCTCACTAGGGACGGTAGCAATCAGCCCCAGCATTTT.

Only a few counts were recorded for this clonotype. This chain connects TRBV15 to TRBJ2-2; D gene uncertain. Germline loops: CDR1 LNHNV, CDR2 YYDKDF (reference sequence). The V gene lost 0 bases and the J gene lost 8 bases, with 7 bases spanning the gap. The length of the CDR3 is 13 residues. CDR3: CATSRDRMGELFF. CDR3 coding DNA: TGTGCCACCAGCAGAGATAGGATGGGGGAGCTGTTTTTT.

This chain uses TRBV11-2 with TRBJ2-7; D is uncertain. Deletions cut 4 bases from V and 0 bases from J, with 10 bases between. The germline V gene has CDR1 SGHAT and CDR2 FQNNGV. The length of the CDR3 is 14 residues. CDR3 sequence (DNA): TGTGCCAGCAGCTACCCAGCTACCTCCTACGAGCAGTACTTC. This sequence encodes CASSYPATSYEQYF.

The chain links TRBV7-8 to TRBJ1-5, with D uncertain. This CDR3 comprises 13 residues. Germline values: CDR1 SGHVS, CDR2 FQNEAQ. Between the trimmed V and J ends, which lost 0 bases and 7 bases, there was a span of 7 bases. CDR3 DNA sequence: TGTGCCAGCAGCTTAGCGGGGATACAGCCCCAGCATTTT. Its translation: CASSLAGIQPQHF.

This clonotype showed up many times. The CDR3 nucleotides are TGTGCCACCAGTGGCAGGGATGGAACGACGGAGACCCAGTACTTC. It codes for CATSGRDGTTETQYF. The chain couples TRBV24-1 to TRBJ2-5; TRBD1 might be the D (5 bases). CDR3 length: 15 amino acids. Germline V gives CDR1 KGHDR, CDR2 SFDVKD. The germline V and J ends were trimmed by 5 bases and 5 bases, with 17 bases remaining between them.

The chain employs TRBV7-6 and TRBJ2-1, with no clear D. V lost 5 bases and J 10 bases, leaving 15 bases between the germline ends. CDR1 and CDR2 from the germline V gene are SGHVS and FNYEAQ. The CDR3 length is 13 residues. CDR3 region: CASSPNLVGEQFF. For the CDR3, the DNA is TGTGCCAGCAGCCCGAACCTTGTTGGAGAGCAGTTCTTC.

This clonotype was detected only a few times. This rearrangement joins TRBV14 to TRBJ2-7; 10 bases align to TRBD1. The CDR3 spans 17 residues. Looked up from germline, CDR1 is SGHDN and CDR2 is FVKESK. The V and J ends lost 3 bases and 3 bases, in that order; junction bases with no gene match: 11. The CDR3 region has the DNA TGTGCCAGCAGCCAGGACCCGGGACAGGGGTTAAGCTACGAGCAGTACTTC. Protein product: CASSQDPGQGLSYEQYF.

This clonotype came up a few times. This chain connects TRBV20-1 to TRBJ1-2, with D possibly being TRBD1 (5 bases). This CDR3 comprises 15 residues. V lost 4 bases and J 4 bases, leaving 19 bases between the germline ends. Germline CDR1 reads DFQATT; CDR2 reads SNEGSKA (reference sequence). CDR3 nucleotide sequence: TGCAGTGCTACTCCCCCGGGGGGAACAAGCTATGGCTACACCTTC. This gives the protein CSATPPGGTSYGYTF.

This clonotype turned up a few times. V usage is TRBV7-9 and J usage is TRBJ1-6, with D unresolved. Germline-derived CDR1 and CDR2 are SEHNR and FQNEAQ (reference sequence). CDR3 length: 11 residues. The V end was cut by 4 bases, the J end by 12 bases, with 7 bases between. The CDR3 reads CASSSSLPLHF. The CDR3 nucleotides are TGTGCCAGCAGCTCCTCCTTACCCCTCCACTTT.

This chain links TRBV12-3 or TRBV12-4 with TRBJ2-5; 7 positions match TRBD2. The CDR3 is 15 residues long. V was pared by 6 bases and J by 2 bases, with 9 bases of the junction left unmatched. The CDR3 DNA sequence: TGTGCCAGCAGCTGGGGGGGACCGGCTCAAGAGACCCAGTACTTC. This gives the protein CASSWGGPAQETQYF.

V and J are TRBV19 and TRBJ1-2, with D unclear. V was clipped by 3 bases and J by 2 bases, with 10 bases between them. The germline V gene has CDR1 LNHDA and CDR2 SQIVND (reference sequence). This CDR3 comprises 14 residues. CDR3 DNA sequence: TGTGCCAGTAGTATTCCCTCACTGAACTATGGCTACACCTTC. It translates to CASSIPSLNYGYTF.

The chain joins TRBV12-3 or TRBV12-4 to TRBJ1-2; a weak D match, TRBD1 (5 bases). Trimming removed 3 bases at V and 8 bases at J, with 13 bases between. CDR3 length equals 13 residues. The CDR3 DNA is TGTGCCAGCAGTTTGTGGGGGGGTGGGGGCTACACCTTC. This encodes CASSLWGGGGYTF.

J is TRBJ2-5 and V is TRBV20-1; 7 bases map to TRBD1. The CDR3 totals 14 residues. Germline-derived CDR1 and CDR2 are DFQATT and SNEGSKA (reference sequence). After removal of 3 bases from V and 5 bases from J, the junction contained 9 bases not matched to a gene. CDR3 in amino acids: CSASRGRGLETQYF. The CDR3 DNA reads TGCAGTGCTAGCAGGGGAAGGGGGCTCGAGACCCAGTACTTC.

Here the CDR3 reads CAWRRDRALYGYTF. In DNA form, the CDR3 reads TGTGCCTGGAGGCGGGACAGGGCCCTCTATGGCTACACCTTC. The gene calls are TRBV30 and TRBJ1-2; 9 nucleotides line up with TRBD1. J lost 4 bases, V lost 3 bases, and 6 bases had no gene match. The CDR3 runs 14 residues. Germline CDR1 GTSNPN, CDR2 SVGIG (reference sequence). Combining the CDR3 with reference TRBV30 and TRBJ1-2 gives the whole variable domain SQTIHQWPATLVQPVGSPLSLECTVEGTSNPNLYWYRQAAGRGLQLLFYSVGIGQISSEVPQNLSASRPQDRQFILSSKKLLLSDSGFYLCAWRRDRALYGYTFGSGTRLTVV.

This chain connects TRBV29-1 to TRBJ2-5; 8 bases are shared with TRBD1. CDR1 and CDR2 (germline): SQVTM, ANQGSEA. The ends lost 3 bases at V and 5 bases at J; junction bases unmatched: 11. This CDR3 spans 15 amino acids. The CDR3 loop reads CSVEGQQGVQETQYF. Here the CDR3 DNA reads TGCAGCGTTGAGGGGCAACAGGGGGTCCAGGAGACCCAGTACTTC.

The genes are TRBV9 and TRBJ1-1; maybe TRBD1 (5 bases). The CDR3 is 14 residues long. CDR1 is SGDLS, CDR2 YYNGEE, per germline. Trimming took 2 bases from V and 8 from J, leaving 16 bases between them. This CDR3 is CASSVLRQSLEAFF. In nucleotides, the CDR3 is TGTGCCAGCAGCGTCCTACGACAGTCTTTGGAAGCTTTCTTT. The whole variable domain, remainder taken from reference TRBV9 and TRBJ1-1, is DSGVTQTPKHLITATGQRVTLRCSPRSGDLSVYWYQQSLDQGLQFLIQYYNGEERAKGNILERFSAQQFPDLHSELNLSSLELGDSALYFCASSVLRQSLEAFFGQGTRLTVV.

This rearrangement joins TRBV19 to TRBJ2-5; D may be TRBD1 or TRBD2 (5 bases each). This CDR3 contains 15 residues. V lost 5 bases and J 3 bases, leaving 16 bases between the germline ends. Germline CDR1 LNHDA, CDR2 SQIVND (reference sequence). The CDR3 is CASSALRGRKETQYF. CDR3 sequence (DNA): TGTGCCAGTAGTGCCCTGAGGGGACGAAAAGAGACCCAGTACTTC.

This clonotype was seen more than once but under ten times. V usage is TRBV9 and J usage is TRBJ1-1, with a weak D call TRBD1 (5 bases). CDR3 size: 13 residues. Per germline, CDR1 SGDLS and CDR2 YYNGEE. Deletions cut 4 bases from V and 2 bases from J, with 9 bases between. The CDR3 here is CASSIGTNTEAFF. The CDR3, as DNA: TGTGCCAGCAGCATTGGGACCAACACTGAAGCTTTCTTT.